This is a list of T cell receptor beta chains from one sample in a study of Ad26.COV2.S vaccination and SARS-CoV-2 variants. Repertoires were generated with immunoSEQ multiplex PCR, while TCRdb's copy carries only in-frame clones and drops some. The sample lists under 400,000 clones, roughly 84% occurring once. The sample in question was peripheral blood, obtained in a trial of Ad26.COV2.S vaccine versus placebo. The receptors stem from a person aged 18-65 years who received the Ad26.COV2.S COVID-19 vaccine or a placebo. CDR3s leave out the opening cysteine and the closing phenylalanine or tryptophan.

CDR3: ASSWGPTRQETQY
J: TRBJ2-5
V: TRBV5-1

CDR3: ASSTRTTQETQY
J: TRBJ2-5
V: TRBV5-4

CDR3: ASSYGGKNSPLH
J: TRBJ1-6
V: TRBV11-3

CDR3: AWKTSRNTEAF
J: TRBJ1-1
V: TRBV30

CDR3: ASSLAHHEKLF
J: TRBJ1-4
V: TRBV12-3/TRBV12-4

CDR3: ASSQDRRTFTEAF
J: TRBJ1-1
V: TRBV4-1

CDR3: ASSPRTQGRGTEAF
J: TRBJ1-1
V: TRBV3-1/TRBV3-2

CDR3: ASSQARDLRAGELF
J: TRBJ2-2
V: TRBV4-3

CDR3: ASSFYSGRTDTQY
J: TRBJ2-3
V: TRBV7-2

CDR3: ASSQGTTGETQY
J: TRBJ2-5
V: TRBV3-1/TRBV3-2

CDR3: AWTGGPGSPLH
J: TRBJ1-6
V: TRBV30

CDR3: ASSLGFAKVTEAF
J: TRBJ1-1
V: TRBV7-3

CDR3: ASSIVGGRVYSNQPQH
J: TRBJ1-5
V: TRBV19

CDR3: ASSFQKNTEAF
J: TRBJ1-1
V: TRBV7-3

CDR3: ASSLMRGQGELAGELF
J: TRBJ2-2
V: TRBV7-3

CDR3: ASSPTPGYGYT
J: TRBJ1-2
V: TRBV19

CDR3: ASSLRPMNTEAF
J: TRBJ1-1
V: TRBV5-1

CDR3: SVEDGTRLN
J: TRBJ2-7
V: TRBV29-1

CDR3: ASSEALPGLAPYEQY
J: TRBJ2-7
V: TRBV6-1

CDR3: ASSPVRDTSYNEQF
J: TRBJ2-1
V: TRBV7-2

CDR3: SVPGARGRYNEQF
J: TRBJ2-1
V: TRBV29-1

CDR3: ASSWTSVTGSTDTQY
J: TRBJ2-3
V: TRBV5-1

CDR3: ASSVGIGQGQPQH
J: TRBJ1-5
V: TRBV9

CDR3: ASSSTGWEAF
J: TRBJ1-1
V: TRBV6-5

CDR3: ASSKMGNTYNEQF
J: TRBJ2-1
V: TRBV6-5

CDR3: ASSLGQTGGAYEQY
J: TRBJ2-7
V: TRBV5-4

CDR3: SASYRGQNTEAF
J: TRBJ1-1
V: TRBV20-1

CDR3: ASSLAGTGRNIQY
J: TRBJ2-4
V: TRBV5-6

CDR3: ASSQVAGGTDTQY
J: TRBJ2-3
V: TRBV4-2

CDR3: ASSPVGGISYEQY
J: TRBJ2-7
V: TRBV11-1

CDR3: AWSLDTEAF
J: TRBJ1-1
V: TRBV30

CDR3: AREKDSPNSPLH
J: TRBJ1-6
V: TRBV30

CDR3: ASSLVVRDTEAF
J: TRBJ1-1
V: TRBV11-2

CDR3: ASSSTGGSYEQY
J: TRBJ2-7
V: TRBV7-2

CDR3: ASSLGTRRGIMEKLF
J: TRBJ1-4
V: TRBV7-8

CDR3: ASSGTGDQPQH
J: TRBJ1-5
V: TRBV18

CDR3: ATSTLDRVEAF
J: TRBJ1-1
V: TRBV15

CDR3: ASSPRGTAASGANVLT
J: TRBJ2-6
V: TRBV18

CDR3: AISGGTSRDTQY
J: TRBJ2-3
V: TRBV10-3

CDR3: ASSLAGTSFKETQY
J: TRBJ2-5
V: TRBV5-6

CDR3: AIMKGGQSTDTQY
J: TRBJ2-3
V: TRBV10-3

CDR3: ASSQDRGAEAF
J: TRBJ1-1
V: TRBV14

CDR3: AISPRTTTYEQY
J: TRBJ2-7
V: TRBV10-3

CDR3: ASSPGQGLNEQF
J: TRBJ2-1
V: TRBV4-3

CDR3: ASSLGGPLDNQPQH
J: TRBJ1-5
V: TRBV5-1

CDR3: ASSSGTGWTEAF
J: TRBJ1-1
V: TRBV27

CDR3: ASRPVILAGAISNEQF
J: TRBJ2-1
V: TRBV5-1

CDR3: ASAMTGRNTGELF
J: TRBJ2-2
V: TRBV9

CDR3: ASSVRGGRDKETQY
J: TRBJ2-5
V: TRBV9

CDR3: ASSPGQGNRNEQF
J: TRBJ2-1
V: TRBV7-9

CDR3: ASSQRLARTDTQY
J: TRBJ2-3
V: TRBV4-1

CDR3: SVVVGTWYNEQF
J: TRBJ2-1
V: TRBV29-1

CDR3: ASSESPSRGNQPQH
J: TRBJ1-5
V: TRBV6-1

CDR3: ASSLVEVPETQY
J: TRBJ2-5
V: TRBV5-1

CDR3: ASSLRGGGTEAF
J: TRBJ1-1
V: TRBV7-9

CDR3: ASSLAPQGATGELF
J: TRBJ2-2
V: TRBV5-1

CDR3: ASSLIATTYEQY
J: TRBJ2-7
V: TRBV5-4

CDR3: ASSYSTPSNYGYT
J: TRBJ1-2
V: TRBV6-6